Following are 9 T cell receptor beta chains from one sample sequenced in a study of blood T cell repertoires in COVID-19. Sequenced by immunoSEQ multiplex PCR; TCRdb stores in-frame clones only, minus some. The sample yields fewer than 350,000 clones, 80% to 90% seen once. The sample was peripheral blood. The source is a woman between 25 and 40 years old with COVID-19, enrolled during active disease.

The chain has TRBV30 and TRBJ1-1, with D possibly TRBD1 on 6 matching bases. Germline-derived CDR1 and CDR2 are GTSNPN and SVGIG (reference sequence). This CDR3 region has 15 residues. The ends were cut back, 0 bases at V and 4 bases at J, with 15 bases in the middle. CDR3 coding DNA: TGTGCCTGGAGTGTCCCCGGGACCAGGGGCACTGAAGCTTTCTTT. It is translated as CAWSVPGTRGTEAFF.

This sequence joins TRBV5-1 and TRBJ2-7, with 7 bases lining up with TRBD2. From germline, CDR1 is SGHRS and CDR2 YFSETQ. V was pared by 2 bases and J by 3 bases, with 5 bases of the junction left unmatched. The CDR3 has 14 amino acids. The CDR3 is CASSLDGLGYEQYF. The CDR3 DNA is TGCGCCAGCAGCTTAGATGGACTAGGCTACGAGCAGTACTTC.

This clone appeared once. The chain's CDR3 is CATSGGAARGEKLFF. CDR3 DNA sequence: TGTGCCACCAGTGGTGGAGCAGCGAGAGGTGAAAAACTGTTTTTT. V is TRBV24-1 and J is TRBJ1-4; D is undetermined. Deletions cut 5 bases from V and 7 bases from J, with 16 bases between. The CDR3 spans 15 residues. CDR1 KGHDR and CDR2 SFDVKD come from the germline V gene.

The V and J genes are TRBV30 and TRBJ1-5; 9 bases are shared with TRBD1. The CDR3 is 14 residues long. CDR1 and CDR2 (germline): GTSNPN, SVGIG (reference sequence). After removal of 3 bases from V and 7 bases from J, the junction contained 7 bases not matched to a gene. The CDR3 DNA reads TGTGCCTGGAGCGCCGGGACAGGGCGACAGCCCCAGCATTTT. Encoded protein: CAWSAGTGRQPQHF. Full variable domain (remainder filled in from reference TRBV30 and TRBJ1-5): SQTIHQWPATLVQPVGSPLSLECTVEGTSNPNLYWYRQAAGRGLQLLFYSVGIGQISSEVPQNLSASRPQDRQFILSSKKLLLSDSGFYLCAWSAGTGRQPQHFGDGTRLSIL.

This CDR3 reads CASSLQGIPEAFF. DNA for the CDR3: TGTGCCAGCAGCCTTCAGGGTATCCCTGAAGCTTTCTTT. The chain is built from TRBV7-8 and TRBJ1-1; possible D gene TRBD1, 5 bases. V dropped 5 bases and J dropped 6 bases, with 13 bases sitting between them. This CDR3 has 13 amino acids. Germline V gives CDR1 SGHVS, CDR2 FQNEAQ.

The gene calls are TRBV28 and TRBJ2-5; TRBD1 is a possible D gene (5 bases). Trimming pared 6 bases from V and 4 bases from J, leaving 30 bases between. Germline V lookup: CDR1 MDHEN, CDR2 SYDVKM. This CDR3 is built from 19 residues. The CDR3 here is CASRRTRTQIRPRVETQYF. CDR3 DNA sequence: TGTGCCAGCAGGAGGACACGGACGCAAATTCGTCCCCGGGTAGAGACCCAGTACTTC.

The CDR3 DNA sequence: TGTGCCAGCAGTTACTCCGAGACAGGGGGCGACTATGGCTACACCTTC. It encodes CASSYSETGGDYGYTF. The chain has TRBV6-5 and TRBJ1-2; 10 bases match TRBD1. The CDR3 consists of 16 residues. Per the germline V gene, CDR1 is MNHEY and CDR2 is SVGAGI. V trimming: 0 bases; J trimming: 3 bases; junction bases outside the gene matches: 4.

On this clone: Other DNA variants within this sample encode the same CDR3. The chain employs TRBV5-1 and TRBJ2-7, with TRBD1 as a possible D gene (5 bases). Looked up from germline, CDR1 is SGHRS and CDR2 is YFSETQ. This CDR3 contains 11 residues. Trimming pared 4 bases from V and 5 bases from J, leaving 7 bases between. CDR3: CASSAGNEQYF. As DNA, the CDR3 is TGCGCCAGCAGCGCAGGGAACGAGCAGTACTTC.

This clone is a singleton in its sample. The chain combines TRBV9 with TRBJ2-3; 10 bases match TRBD2. Germline lookup yields CDR1 SGDLS and CDR2 YYNGEE. The CDR3 runs 15 residues. The V and J ends lost 1 base and 4 bases, in that order; junction bases with no gene match: 3. The CDR3 nucleotides read TGTGCCAGCAGCGTAACTAGCGGGGCAGCAGATACGCAGTATTTT. This codes for CASSVTSGAADTQYF.